Sequencing of this T cell receptor (beta chain) was carried out in a study of blood T cell repertoires in COVID-19 (dated by TCRdb to between 2020 and 2021). Study-wide context: Collaborator samples came from the United States, Italy and Spain and covered acute and convalescent phases of COVID-19. Deeply sampled blood TCRbeta repertoires from subjects exposed to, actively infected with, or recovered from COVID-19 were included in the dataset. The samples were drawn from two sources: the first 160 participants of the ongoing ImmuneRACE study, and approximately 1,300 subjects contributed by 6 global collaborators. The repertoires were made available in a free public database intended to serve as a resource for research on the immune response to SARS-CoV-2. Nearly every sample came with metadata listing a de-identified subject ID, COVID-19 status, age in years and sex. Where available, HLA class I and class II types were taken from metadata supplied by the sample provider and were not determined by assay-based typing. The material from the prospective study consisted of cDNA or gDNA derived from T cells, B-cell-depleted T cells, or PBMCs.

Collaborating institutions collected whole blood in K2EDTA tubes following their own protocols. Collaborator samples were shipped for TCRbeta analysis as frozen whole blood, isolated PBMCs, or DNA extracted from either sample type. Overall study results and their limits: The quantity of clinical and demographic metadata differed by source and by participant and was supplied without curation.

The CDR3 spans 15 residues, from the cysteine through the phenylalanine. CDR3 DNA is the only sequence kept; it has 45 bases, read in frame from the first base. Trimming leaves V shorter by 5 bases and J shorter by 8 bases, with the junction holding 9 bases beyond the gene matches. The germline V gene (reference sequence) specifies LNHDA as CDR1 and SQIVND as CDR2. Of note for this clone: The antigen it binds to is not known. No base quality values were provided; no much bigger clone lies one nucleotide off.

TCRbeta CDR3 regions were amplified from genomic DNA using the immunoSEQ Assay, a bias-controlled multiplex PCR. Turning to the authors' computational methods: Nucleated cell counts per sample were estimated from amplification of reference gene primers within the assay. To quantify the absolute abundance of each unique TCRbeta CDR3 rearrangement, sequence reads were collapsed and filtered. For each sample, productive Simpson clonality was calculated by taking the square root of Simpson's diversity index across productive rearrangements. Entries here come from immuneACCESS through TCRdb and include only in-frame sequences with V and J called. Some clones fail to appear in such tables; in the studies checked, an unresolved V gene covers under half of the shortfall, and the cause of the remainder is unknown. The DNA gave D and trimming, while V, J and clone size come from that table. The sample table shows approximately 130,000 clones, and 82% are seen once. The ten largest clones represent 9% to 13% of the sample.

The sample was peripheral blood. Recombination joined TRBV19 with TRBJ1-4; a stretch of 9 junction bases matches TRBD1. This TCR came from a human donor in a cohort sampled during active COVID-19. The CDR3 protein sequence reads: CASSRRDREEEKLFF. The DNA sequence is as follows: TGTGCCAGTAGTCGACGGGACAGGGAAGAAGAAAAACTGTTTTTT.